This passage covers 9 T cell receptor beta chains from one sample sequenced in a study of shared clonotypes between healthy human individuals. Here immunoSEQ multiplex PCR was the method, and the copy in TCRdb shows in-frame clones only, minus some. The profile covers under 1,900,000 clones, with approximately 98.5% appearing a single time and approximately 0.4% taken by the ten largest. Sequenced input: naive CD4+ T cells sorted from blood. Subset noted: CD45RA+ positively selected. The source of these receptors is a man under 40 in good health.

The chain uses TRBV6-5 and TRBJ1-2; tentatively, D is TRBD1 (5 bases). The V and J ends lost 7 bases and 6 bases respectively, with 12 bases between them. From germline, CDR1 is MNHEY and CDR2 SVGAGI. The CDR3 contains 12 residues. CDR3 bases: TGTGCCAGCAAGCAGGGTTTGGATGGCTACACCTTC. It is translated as CASKQGLDGYTF.

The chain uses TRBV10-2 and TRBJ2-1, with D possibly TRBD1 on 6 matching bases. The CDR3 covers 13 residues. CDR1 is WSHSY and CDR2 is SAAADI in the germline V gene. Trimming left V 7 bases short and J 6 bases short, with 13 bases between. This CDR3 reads CASTAARGNEQFF. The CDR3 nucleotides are TGCGCCAGCACCGCTGCCAGGGGCAATGAGCAGTTCTTC.

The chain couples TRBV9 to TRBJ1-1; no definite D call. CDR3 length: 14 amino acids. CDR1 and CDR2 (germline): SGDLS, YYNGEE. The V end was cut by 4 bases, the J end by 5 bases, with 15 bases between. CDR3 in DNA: TGTGCCAGCAGCCCAGAGGAGGGCGAGACTGAAGCTTTCTTT. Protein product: CASSPEEGETEAFF.

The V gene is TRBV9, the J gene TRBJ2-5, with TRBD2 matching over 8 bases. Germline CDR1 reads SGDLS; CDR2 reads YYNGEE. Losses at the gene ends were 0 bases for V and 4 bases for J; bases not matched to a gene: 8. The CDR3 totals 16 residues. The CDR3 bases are TGTGCCAGCAGCGTAGGCGGAACTAGCGGAGGAGAGACCCAGTACTTC. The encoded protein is CASSVGGTSGGETQYF.

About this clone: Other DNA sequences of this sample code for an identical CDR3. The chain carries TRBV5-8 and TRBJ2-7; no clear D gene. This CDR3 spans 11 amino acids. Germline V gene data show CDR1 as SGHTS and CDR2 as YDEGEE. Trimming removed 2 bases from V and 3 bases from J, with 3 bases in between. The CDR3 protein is CASSFSYEQYF. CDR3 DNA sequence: TGTGCCAGCAGCTTCAGCTACGAGCAGTACTTC.

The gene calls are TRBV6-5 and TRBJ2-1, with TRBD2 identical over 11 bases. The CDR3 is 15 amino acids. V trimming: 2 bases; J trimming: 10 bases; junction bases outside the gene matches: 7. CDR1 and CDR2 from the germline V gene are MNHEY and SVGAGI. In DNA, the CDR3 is TGTGCCAGCAGTTACGGGACTAGCGGTAGTAAGGAGCAGTTCTTC. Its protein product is CASSYGTSGSKEQFF.

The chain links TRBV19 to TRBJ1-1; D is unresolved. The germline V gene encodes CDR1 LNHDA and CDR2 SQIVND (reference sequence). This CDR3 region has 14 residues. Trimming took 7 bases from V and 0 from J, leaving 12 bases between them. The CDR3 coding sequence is TGTGCCAGTACCATTGGCACAGTGAACACTGAAGCTTTCTTT. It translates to CASTIGTVNTEAFF.

In DNA form, the CDR3 reads TGTGCCAGCAGCCAAGAAGCGGGACTCCACCAAGAGACCCAGTACTTC. As protein: CASSQEAGLHQETQYF. The chain couples TRBV4-2 to TRBJ2-5; TRBD2 agrees at 7 bases. The CDR3 extends over 16 amino acids. Germline loops: CDR1 LGHNA, CDR2 YNFKEQ. The J segment lost 0 bases and the V segment lost 0 bases, leaving 4 bases of the junction unmatched.

The CDR3 region is CASTISGGATNEKLFF. CDR3 in DNA: TGCGCCAGCACCATATCCGGGGGGGCAACTAATGAAAAACTGTTTTTT. The V and J genes are TRBV4-1 and TRBJ1-4, with a weak D call TRBD1 (5 bases). Germline-derived CDR1 and CDR2 are MGHRA and YSYEKL. The CDR3 length is 16 residues. V was pared by 7 bases and J by 0 bases, with 15 bases between.